Presented here are 5 T cell receptor beta chains from one specimen sequenced in a study of radiotherapy plus CTLA-4 blockade in lung cancer (dated by TCRdb to 2016 to 2019). The library was produced with the immunoSEQ multiplex PCR assay. TCRdb took this table from immuneACCESS and kept in-frame rearrangements with V and J called. Such tables lack part of the clones; where checked against another copy, unresolved V genes explain under half of the gap, and the rest is unexplained. The sample yields roughly 110,000 clones; more than 75% were counted once. Over 2% of the sample is in the top ten clones. Sequencing was performed on peripheral blood, taken from a patient treated with radiotherapy plus ipilimumab. The source is a human donor with non-small cell lung cancer that progressed on radiotherapy plus ipilimumab. Some clones in this sample may be carry-over from other donors' samples.

The chain is built from TRBV6-5 and TRBJ1-1, with D possibly matching TRBD1 (5 bases). This CDR3 has 13 amino acids. Between the trimmed V and J ends, which lost 2 bases and 7 bases, there was a span of 11 bases. The germline V gene encodes CDR1 MNHEY and CDR2 SVGAGI. The CDR3 here is CASSYGFGGEAFF. Written as DNA, the CDR3 is TGTGCCAGCAGTTACGGATTCGGGGGTGAAGCTTTCTTT.

The V call is TRBV30, the J call TRBJ2-2; 10 bases fit TRBD1. The CDR3 is 15 residues long. Trimming at V came to 5 bases and at J to 4 bases, leaving 7 bases not matched to a gene. Germline V lookup: CDR1 GTSNPN, CDR2 SVGIG (reference sequence). CDR3 amino acids: CAWDLGQGSTGELFF. CDR3 in DNA: TGTGCCTGGGACCTGGGACAGGGGAGCACCGGGGAGCTGTTTTTT.

This chain links TRBV7-2 with TRBJ1-2; 7 bases match TRBD1. V shed 3 bases, J shed 4 bases, and the junction held 11 bases outside the gene matches. This CDR3 contains 16 residues. CDR1 is SGHTA, CDR2 FQGNSA, per germline. The CDR3 coding sequence is TGTGCCAGCAGCTTCTACAGACAGGGAGGAGCCTATGGCTACACCTTC. Translation gives CASSFYRQGGAYGYTF.

The chain uses TRBV9 and TRBJ2-7; D tentatively reads TRBD1 or TRBD2 (5 bases each). The CDR3 contains 15 residues. Between the trimmed V and J ends, which lost 0 bases and 2 bases, there was a span of 12 bases. Germline V gene lookup returns CDR1 SGDLS and CDR2 YYNGEE. The CDR3 nucleotides read TGTGCCAGCAGCGTAGGTGGGGGAAGCACCTACGAGCAGTACTTC. As protein: CASSVGGGSTYEQYF.

The CDR3 sequence is CASSLAGPGTGELFF. The CDR3 DNA sequence: TGCGCCAGCAGCTTGGCAGGGCCGGGGACCGGGGAGCTGTTTTTT. This rearrangement joins TRBV5-1 to TRBJ2-2; D tentatively fits TRBD1 or TRBD2 (5 bases each). Per germline, CDR1 SGHRS and CDR2 YFSETQ. This CDR3 has 15 amino acids. Trimming took 0 bases from V and 5 from J, leaving 11 bases between them. Complete variable domain (other parts from reference TRBV5-1 and TRBJ2-2): KAGVTQTPRYLIKTRGQQVTLSCSPISGHRSVSWYQQTPGQGLQFLFEYFSETQRNKGNFPGRFSGRQFSNSRSEMNVSTLELGDSALYLCASSLAGPGTGELFFGEGSRLTVL.